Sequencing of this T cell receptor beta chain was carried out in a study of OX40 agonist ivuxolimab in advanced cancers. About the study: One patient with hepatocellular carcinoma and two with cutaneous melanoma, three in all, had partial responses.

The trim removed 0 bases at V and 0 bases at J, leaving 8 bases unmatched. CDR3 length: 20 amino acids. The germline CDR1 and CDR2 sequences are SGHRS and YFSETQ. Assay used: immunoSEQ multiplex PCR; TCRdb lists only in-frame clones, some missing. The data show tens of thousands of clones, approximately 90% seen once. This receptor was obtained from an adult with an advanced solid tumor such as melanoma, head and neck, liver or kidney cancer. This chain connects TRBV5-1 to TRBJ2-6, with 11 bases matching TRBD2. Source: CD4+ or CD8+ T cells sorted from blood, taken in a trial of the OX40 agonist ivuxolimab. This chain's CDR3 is CASSLGLAGGVSSGANVLTF. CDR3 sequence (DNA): TGCGCCAGCAGCTTGGGTCTAGCGGGGGGAGTAAGCTCTGGGGCCAACGTCCTGACTTTC.